The TCR beta chain under discussion was sequenced for a study of T cell repertoires in cytomegalovirus infection. Study at large: Indications of both CMV infection and matching HLA type were provided by public TCR beta signatures.

Overall study results and limits: Clonotypes of TCR beta that were HLA-C-restricted and CMV-specific dominated the ex vivo response. Adding up the frequency of public TCR beta families identified people who carried CMV plus the relevant HLA.

As to this clonotype: Its antigen is still unknown.

The ends lost 4 bases at V and 3 bases at J; junction bases unmatched: 1. The CDR3 is made up of 13 amino acids. CDR1 is SEHNR and CDR2 is FQNEAQ in the germline V gene (reference sequence). TCRdb reprocessed the reads with MiXCR, giving one entry per CDR3 protein. The sample lists hundreds of thousands of distinct CDR3 sequences; 30% to 35% were seen once. The rearrangement uses TRBV7-9 and TRBJ2-5; 8 bases match TRBD1. This clonotype was sampled from a human donor in good health (CMV status not recorded). Some clones in this sample may be carry-over from other donors' samples. The starting material was cultured PBMCs, obtained from culture after CMV antigen stimulation. CDR3 loop: CASSWTGKETQYF. The CDR3 bases are TGTGCCAGCAGCTGGACAGGGAAAGAGACCCAGTACTTC.